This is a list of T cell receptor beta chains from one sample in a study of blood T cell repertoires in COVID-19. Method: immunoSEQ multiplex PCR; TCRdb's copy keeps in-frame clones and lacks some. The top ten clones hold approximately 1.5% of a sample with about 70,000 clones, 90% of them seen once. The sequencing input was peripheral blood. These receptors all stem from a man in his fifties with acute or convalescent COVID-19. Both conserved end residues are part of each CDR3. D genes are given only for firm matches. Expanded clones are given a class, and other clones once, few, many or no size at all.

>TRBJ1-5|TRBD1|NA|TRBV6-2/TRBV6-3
CASRPDRVQPQHF
TGTGCCAGCAGGCCTGACAGGGTTCAGCCCCAGCATTTT
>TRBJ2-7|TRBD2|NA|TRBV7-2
CASSLAPSGGLSSYEQYF
TGTGCCAGCAGCTTAGCCCCTAGCGGGGGGCTGAGCTCCTACGAGCAGTACTTC
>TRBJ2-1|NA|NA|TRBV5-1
CASSLVAGVNEQFF
TGCGCCAGCAGCTTGGTCGCAGGGGTAAATGAGCAGTTCTTC
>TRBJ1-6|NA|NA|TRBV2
CASSEQGSKVNSPLHF
TGTGCCAGCAGTGAACAGGGAAGTAAGGTCAATTCACCCCTCCACTTT
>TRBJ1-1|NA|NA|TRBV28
CASSSDQWGGTFF
TGTGCCAGCAGTTCAGACCAATGGGGGGGAACATTCTTT
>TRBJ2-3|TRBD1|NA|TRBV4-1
CASSDPRDSYTDTQYF
TGCGCCAGCAGCGACCCCCGGGACAGCTACACAGATACGCAGTATTTT
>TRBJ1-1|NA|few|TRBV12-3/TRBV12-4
CASSSDRNTEAFF
TGTGCCAGCAGTTCGGACAGAAACACTGAAGCTTTCTTT
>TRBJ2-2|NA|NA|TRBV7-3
CASSLTGAGDRNTGELFF
TGTGCCAGCAGCTTAACGGGGGCGGGAGACCGGAACACCGGGGAGCTGTTTTTT
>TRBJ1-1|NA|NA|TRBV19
CASSGRQEAFF
TGTGCCAGTAGTGGGAGGCAAGAAGCTTTCTTT
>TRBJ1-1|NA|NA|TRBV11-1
CASSPGGTLNTEAFF
TGTGCCAGCAGCCCCGGCGGAACACTGAACACTGAAGCTTTCTTT
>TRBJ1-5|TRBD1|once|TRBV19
CASSIGQGVQPQHF
TGTGCCAGTAGTATCGGACAGGGAGTTCAGCCCCAGCATTTT
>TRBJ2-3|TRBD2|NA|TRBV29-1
CSAGTSGADTQYF
TGCAGCGCCGGGACTAGCGGAGCAGATACGCAGTATTTT
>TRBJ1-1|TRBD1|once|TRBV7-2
CASTRQGDTEAFF
TGTGCCAGCACGAGACAGGGAGACACTGAAGCTTTCTTT
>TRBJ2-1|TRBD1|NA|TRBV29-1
CSDTQGKDDNEQFF
TGCAGCGATACACAGGGGAAGGATGACAATGAGCAGTTCTTC
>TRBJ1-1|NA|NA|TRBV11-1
CASRIGPGNTEAFF
TGTGCCAGCAGGATAGGTCCAGGGAACACTGAAGCTTTCTTT
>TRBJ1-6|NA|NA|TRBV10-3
CAISEQGTSYNSPLHF
TGTGCCATCAGTGAGCAGGGAACGTCCTATAATTCACCCCTCCACTTT
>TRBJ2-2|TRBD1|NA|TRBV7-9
CASSPDRENTGELFF
TGTGCCAGCAGCCCGGACAGGGAGAACACCGGGGAGCTGTTTTTT
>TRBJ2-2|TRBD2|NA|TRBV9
CASSVAPTSGGAGELFF
TGTGCCAGCAGCGTAGCCCCGACTAGCGGGGGGGCCGGGGAGCTGTTTTTT
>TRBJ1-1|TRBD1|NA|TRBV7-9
CASSLEGTEWWGTEAFF
TGTGCCAGCAGCTTGGAAGGGACAGAGTGGTGGGGCACTGAAGCTTTCTTT
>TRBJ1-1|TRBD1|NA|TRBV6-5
CASSRTLRQGSEAFF
TGTGCCAGCAGCCGGACCCTGAGACAGGGGTCTGAAGCTTTCTTT
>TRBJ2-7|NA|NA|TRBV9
CASSVDLAGYEQYF
TGTGCCAGCAGCGTAGATTTGGCAGGCTACGAGCAGTACTTC
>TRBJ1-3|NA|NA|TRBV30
CAWSVQAGNTIYF
TGTGCCTGGAGTGTACAGGCTGGAAACACCATATATTTT
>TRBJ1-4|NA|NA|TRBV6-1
CASSGGLLGATNEKLFF
TGTGCCAGCAGTGGCGGACTTCTCGGGGCAACTAATGAAAAACTGTTTTTT
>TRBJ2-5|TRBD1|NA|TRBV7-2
CASSLAGQGVETQYF
TGTGCCAGCAGCTTAGCGGGCCAGGGGGTTGAGACCCAGTACTTC
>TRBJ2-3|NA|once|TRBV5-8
CASSRHGGGTDTQYF
TGTGCCAGCAGCCGCCACGGGGGAGGCACAGATACGCAGTATTTT
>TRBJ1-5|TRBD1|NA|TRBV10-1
CASFGLGTGSLAQHF
TGCGCCAGCTTTGGTCTGGGGACAGGGTCGTTGGCCCAGCATTTT
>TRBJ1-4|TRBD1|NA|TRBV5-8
CASRGTGDEKLFF
TGTGCCAGCAGAGGGACAGGGGATGAAAAACTGTTTTTT
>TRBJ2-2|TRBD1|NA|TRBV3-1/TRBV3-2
CASSQVGRTGNTGELFF
TGTGCCAGCAGCCAAGTGGGAAGGACAGGTAACACCGGGGAGCTGTTTTTT
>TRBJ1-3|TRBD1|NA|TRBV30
CAWSAGTGRSGNTIYF
TGTGCCTGGAGTGCCGGGACAGGGAGATCTGGAAACACCATATATTTT
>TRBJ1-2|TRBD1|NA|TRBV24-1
CATLGQGLSGYGYTF
TGTGCCACCCTCGGACAGGGGCTGTCTGGGTATGGCTACACCTTC
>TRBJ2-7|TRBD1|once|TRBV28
CAGSTGTASYEQYF
TGTGCCGGAAGTACCGGGACAGCTTCCTACGAGCAGTACTTC
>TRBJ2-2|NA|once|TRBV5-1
CASSLSLATTGELFF
TGCGCCAGCAGCTTGAGTCTAGCGACCACCGGGGAGCTGTTTTTT
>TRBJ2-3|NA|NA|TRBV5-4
CASSTTSKSTDTQYF
TGTGCCAGCAGTACAACTAGCAAATCGACAGATACGCAGTATTTT
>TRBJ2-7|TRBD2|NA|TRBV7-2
CASSLVAGGRTYEQYF
TGTGCCAGCAGCTTAGTAGCGGGAGGCCGTACCTACGAGCAGTACTTC
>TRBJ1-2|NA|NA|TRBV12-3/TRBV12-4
CASSLAQNYGYTF
TGTGCCAGCAGTTTAGCACAGAACTATGGCTACACCTTC
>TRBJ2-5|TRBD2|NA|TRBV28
CASSESPGTSGRLAAETQYF
TGTGCCAGCAGTGAATCACCAGGGACTAGCGGGAGGCTAGCCGCGGAGACCCAGTACTTC
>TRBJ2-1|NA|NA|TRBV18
CASSPTSREQFF
TGTGCCAGCTCACCAACTAGCAGGGAGCAGTTCTTC
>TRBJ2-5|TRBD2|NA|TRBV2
CASSVSGGEETQYF
TGTGCCAGCAGTGTATCCGGGGGGGAGGAGACCCAGTACTTC
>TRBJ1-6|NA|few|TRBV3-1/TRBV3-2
CASSQRSRNSPLHF
TGTGCCAGCAGCCAACGGTCCAGGAATTCACCCCTCCACTTT
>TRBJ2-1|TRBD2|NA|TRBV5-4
CASSVPGLAGAYNEQFF
TGTGCCAGCAGCGTACCCGGACTAGCGGGGGCCTACAATGAGCAGTTCTTC
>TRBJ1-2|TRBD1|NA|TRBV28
CASSLGDRGYGYTF
TGTGCCAGCAGTCTCGGGGACAGGGGCTATGGCTACACCTTC
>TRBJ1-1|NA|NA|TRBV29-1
CSVSPTLNTEAFF
TGCAGCGTGAGCCCTACCTTGAACACTGAAGCTTTCTTT
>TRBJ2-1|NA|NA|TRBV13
CASSLASSYNEQFF
TGTGCCAGCAGCTTAGCCAGCTCCTACAATGAGCAGTTCTTC
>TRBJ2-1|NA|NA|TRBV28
CASSLYRGRSYNEQFF
TGTGCCAGCAGTCTGTACCGCGGGCGCTCCTACAATGAGCAGTTCTTC
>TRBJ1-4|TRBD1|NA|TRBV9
CASSVEGQFNEKLFF
TGTGCCAGCAGCGTCGAGGGACAGTTTAATGAAAAACTGTTTTTT
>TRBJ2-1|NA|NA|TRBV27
CASSLAGQVFNEQFF
TGTGCCAGCAGTTTAGCAGGGCAGGTTTTCAATGAGCAGTTCTTC
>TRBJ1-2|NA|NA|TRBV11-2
CASSLDGTLYGYTF
TGTGCCAGCAGCTTAGACGGGACACTCTACGGCTACACCTTC
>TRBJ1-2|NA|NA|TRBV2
CASSEDRYYGYTF
TGTGCCAGCAGTGAGGACAGATATTATGGCTACACCTTC
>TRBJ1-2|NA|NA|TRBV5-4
CASSWGEDYGYTF
TGTGCCAGCAGCTGGGGGGAGGACTATGGCTACACCTTC
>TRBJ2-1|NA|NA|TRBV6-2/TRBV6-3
CASSPRHLSYNEQFF
TGTGCCAGCAGCCCCAGACACCTCTCCTACAATGAGCAGTTCTTC
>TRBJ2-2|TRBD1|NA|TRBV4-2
CASSQEPGQGAVWTGELFF
TGTGCCAGCAGCCAAGAACCGGGACAGGGGGCGGTCTGGACCGGGGAGCTGTTTTTT
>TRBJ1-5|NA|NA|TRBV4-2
CASSQGRPGAGRNQPQHF
TGTGCCAGCAGCCAAGGGAGGCCCGGGGCAGGGAGGAATCAGCCCCAGCATTTT
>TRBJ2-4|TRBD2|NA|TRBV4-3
CASSQGPSGHQYF
TGCGCCAGCAGCCAAGGTCCTAGCGGGCACCAGTACTTC
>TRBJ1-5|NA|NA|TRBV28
CASSFGGFVQPQHF
TGTGCCAGCAGTTTCGGGGGTTTTGTTCAGCCCCAGCATTTT
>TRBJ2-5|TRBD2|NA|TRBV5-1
CASSLAYGSGRNQETQYF
TGCGCCAGCAGCTTGGCGTATGGTAGCGGGAGGAATCAAGAGACCCAGTACTTC
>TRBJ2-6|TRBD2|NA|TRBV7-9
CASSQIAGGYSGANVLTF
TGTGCCAGCAGCCAAATAGCGGGGGGTTACTCTGGGGCCAACGTCCTGACTTTC
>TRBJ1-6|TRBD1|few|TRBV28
CASRGTGTVYNSPLHF
TGTGCCAGCAGGGGTACCGGGACAGTCTATAATTCACCCCTCCACTTT
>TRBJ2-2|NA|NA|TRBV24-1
CATGVPGELFF
TGTGCCACCGGAGTCCCCGGGGAGCTGTTTTTT
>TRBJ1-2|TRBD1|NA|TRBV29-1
CSVEGQGGYGYTF
TGCAGCGTTGAGGGACAGGGAGGGTATGGCTACACCTTC
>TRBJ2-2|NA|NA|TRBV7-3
CASSLMSGFETGELFF
TGTGCCAGCAGCTTAATGTCAGGGTTTGAGACCGGGGAGCTGTTTTTT